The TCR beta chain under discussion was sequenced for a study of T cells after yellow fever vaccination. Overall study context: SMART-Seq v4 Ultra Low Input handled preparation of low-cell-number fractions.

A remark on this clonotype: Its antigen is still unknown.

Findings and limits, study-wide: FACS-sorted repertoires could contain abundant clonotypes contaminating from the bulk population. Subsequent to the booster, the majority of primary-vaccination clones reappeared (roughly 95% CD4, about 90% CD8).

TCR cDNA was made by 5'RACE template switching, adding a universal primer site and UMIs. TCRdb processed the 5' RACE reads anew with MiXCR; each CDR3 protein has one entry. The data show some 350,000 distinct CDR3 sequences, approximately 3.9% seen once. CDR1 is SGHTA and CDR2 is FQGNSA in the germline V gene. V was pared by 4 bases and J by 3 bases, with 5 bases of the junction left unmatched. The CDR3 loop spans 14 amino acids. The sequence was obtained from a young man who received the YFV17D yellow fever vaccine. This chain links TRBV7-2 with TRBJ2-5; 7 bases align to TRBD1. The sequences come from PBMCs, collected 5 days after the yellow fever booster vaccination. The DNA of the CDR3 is TGTGCCAGCAGCTCGGACAGGTTTAAAGAGACCCAGTACTTC. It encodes CASSSDRFKETQYF.